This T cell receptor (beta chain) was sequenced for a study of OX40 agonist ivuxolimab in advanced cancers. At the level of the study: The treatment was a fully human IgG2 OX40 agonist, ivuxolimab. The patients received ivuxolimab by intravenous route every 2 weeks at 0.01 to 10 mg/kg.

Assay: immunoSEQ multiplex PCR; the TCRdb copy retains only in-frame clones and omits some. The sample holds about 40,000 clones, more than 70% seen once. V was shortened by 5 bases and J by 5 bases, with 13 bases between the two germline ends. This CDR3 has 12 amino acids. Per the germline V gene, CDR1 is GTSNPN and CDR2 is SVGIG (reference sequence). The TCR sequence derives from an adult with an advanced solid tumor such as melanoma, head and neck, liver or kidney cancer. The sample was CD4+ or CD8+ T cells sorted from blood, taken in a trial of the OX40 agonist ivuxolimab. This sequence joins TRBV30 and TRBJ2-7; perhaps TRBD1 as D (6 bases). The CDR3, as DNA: TGTGCCTGGCGAGTGTGGGGGCACGAGCAGTACTTC. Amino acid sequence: CAWRVWGHEQYF.